This T cell receptor (beta chain) was recovered during a study of blood T cell repertoires in COVID-19. The wider study: The study drew acute and convalescent COVID-19 samples from the United States, Italy and Spain. PBMCs, B-cell-depleted T cells, or T cells were the source of the cDNA or gDNA that made up the material.

The CDR3 extends over 15 amino acids. V trimming: 3 bases; J trimming: 7 bases; junction bases outside the gene matches: 4. Germline loops: CDR1 SGHNT, CDR2 YYREEE (reference sequence). Generated by immunoSEQ multiplex PCR, the TCRdb table keeps only in-frame clones and is missing some. Altogether about 200,000 clones are present, over 75% being singletons, with the ten largest covering 15% to 20%. This clone showed up just once. While infection was still active, Seattle patients were enrolled and then followed longitudinally. The clonotype was recovered from a man aged 50-59 years with COVID-19, enrolled during active disease. The chain couples TRBV5-4 to TRBJ2-1, with 13 bases identical to TRBD2. The specimen was peripheral blood. The DNA for the CDR3 is TGTGCCAGCAGCTACACTAGCGGGGGGGGAAATGAGCAGTTCTTC. This encodes CASSYTSGGGNEQFF.